These 9 T cell receptor beta chains came from one sample sequenced in a study of follicular helper T cells after annual influenza vaccination. The method was immunoSEQ multiplex PCR; TCRdb's version includes in-frame clones alone and lacks a portion of them. This sample has 9,500 to 10,000 clones, with 84% found just once. Time point denoted: 2013-2014 season, 7 days after vaccination. The sequencing used CXCR5- memory CD4+ T cells sorted from blood, collected 7 days after influenza vaccination. The receptors were gathered from an adult who received the influenza vaccine.

The chain is built from TRBV7-2 and TRBJ1-1; 7 bases align to TRBD1. V was clipped by 5 bases and J by 1 base; unmatched bases: 7. This CDR3 has 15 amino acids. Germline V gives CDR1 SGHTA, CDR2 FQGNSA. DNA of the CDR3: TGTGCCAGCAGCCCTAGACAGGGATCGAACACTGAAGCTTTCTTT. As protein: CASSPRQGSNTEAFF.

The J gene is TRBJ1-3, the V gene TRBV13, with no clear D. This CDR3 spans 14 amino acids. Trimming removed 1 base at V and 0 bases at J, with 4 bases between. Germline loops: CDR1 PRHDT, CDR2 FYEKMQ (reference sequence). CDR3 coding DNA: TGTGCCAGCAGCTTAGATTTCTCTGGAAACACCATATATTTT. It is translated as CASSLDFSGNTIYF.

In this sample, this clone turned up once. The CDR3 DNA sequence: TGTGCCACCAGCAGAGATGACAGGTCTTTCCTGTTTTTT. It encodes CATSRDDRSFLFF. The V gene is TRBV15, the J gene TRBJ1-4, with a tentative D call TRBD1 (6 bases). V gave up 0 bases and J gave up 14 bases, with 13 bases separating them. This CDR3 region has 13 residues. Germline V gives CDR1 LNHNV, CDR2 YYDKDF (reference sequence).

The V gene is TRBV5-1, the J gene TRBJ1-2, with 8 bases identical to TRBD1. The CDR3 is made up of 14 amino acids. Germline lookup yields CDR1 SGHRS and CDR2 YFSETQ. V dropped 5 bases and J dropped 6; count of bases not matched to a gene: 9. The CDR3 protein is CASSPSTGADGYTF. The CDR3 nucleotides read TGCGCCAGCAGTCCCTCGACAGGGGCTGATGGCTACACCTTC.

The chain combines TRBV7-3 with TRBJ2-5; possibly TRBD1 for D (7 bases). Germline-derived CDR1 and CDR2 are SGHTA and FQGTGA. V lost 5 bases to trimming and J lost 4 bases, with 11 bases between them. The CDR3 has 13 residues. The CDR3 protein is CASSVQGGETQYF. CDR3 bases: TGTGCCAGCAGCGTGCAGGGGGGAGAGACCCAGTACTTC.

The chain carries TRBV6-1 and TRBJ1-2, with a weak D call TRBD1 (5 bases). The CDR3 spans 12 residues. Germline V gives CDR1 MNHNS, CDR2 SASEGT. Trimming pared 0 bases from V and 7 bases from J, leaving 6 bases between. CDR3 DNA: TGTGCCAGCAGTGAAGCAGGGGTTGGCTACACCTTC. This translates into CASSEAGVGYTF.

This sequence joins TRBV11-3 and TRBJ2-2; D is possibly TRBD2 (5 bases). CDR1 and CDR2 from the germline V gene are SGHNT and YENEEA. The CDR3 has 15 amino acids. Trimming stripped 1 base from V and 0 bases from J, with 6 bases between. The chain's CDR3 is CASSLGGSNTGELFF. The CDR3 DNA sequence: TGTGCCAGCAGCTTAGGAGGGTCGAACACCGGGGAGCTGTTTTTT.

This clone was recorded only once. The chain links TRBV7-2 to TRBJ2-5; TRBD2 is a possible D gene (6 bases). CDR1 is SGHTA, CDR2 FQGNSA, per germline. The CDR3 totals 14 residues. With 4 bases removed from V and 1 base from J, the gap between germline ends came to 10 bases. CDR3 in amino acids: CASSYGGSQETQYF. In DNA form, the CDR3 reads TGTGCCAGCAGCTACGGGGGTAGCCAAGAGACCCAGTACTTC.

The chain employs TRBV9 and TRBJ2-2; D not resolved. Trimming stripped 0 bases from V and 0 bases from J, with 9 bases between. CDR3 length: 16 amino acids. Germline V lookup: CDR1 SGDLS, CDR2 YYNGEE. The CDR3 spells CASSVGPVANTGELFF. Here the CDR3 DNA reads TGTGCCAGCAGCGTAGGGCCCGTCGCGAACACCGGGGAGCTGTTTTTT.